This TCR beta chain was sequenced for a study of CD8+CD57+ T cells in acquired aplastic anemia. Study as a whole: Mean yield of DNA from sorted CD4+ and CD8+ cells was around 3 ug. Study results and limitations: Between patients and controls, around 31 CD8+ CDR3 sequences were found in common. For CD8+ Simpson's diversity, patients and controls showed no significant difference.

In patients chosen for sequencing, flow cytometry had shown CD8+CD57+ cell expansion. The cohort consisted entirely of patients having severe acquired aplastic anemia. The germline V gene has CDR1 ENHRY and CDR2 SYGVKD. This CDR3 spans 15 amino acids. V lost 4 bases to trimming and J lost 2 bases; unmatched junction nucleotides: 5. The use of genomic DNA as template underpinned the TCR beta VDJ and CDR3 profiling. One entry per CDR3 protein results from TCRdb running MiXCR on the reads. The sample gives under 200,000 distinct CDR3 sequences, over 40% of which show up once; about 1.8% is in the top ten. This clonotype was counted many times. Its target is not known.

This chain connects TRBV10-3 to TRBJ1-5, with 7 bases matching TRBD1. What was sequenced was sorted CD4+, CD8+, or CD8+CD57+ T cells (not recorded which) from PBMCs. This TCR derives from a human donor with aplastic anemia. The DNA for the CDR3 is TGTGCCATCAGTGGGACCGGGACAGGCAATCAGCCCCAGCATTTT. Its translation: CAISGTGTGNQPQHF.